A selection of T cell receptor beta chains follows, all from one sample in a study of blood T cell repertoires in COVID-19. Assay used: immunoSEQ multiplex PCR; TCRdb lists only in-frame clones, some missing. The sample has under 40,000 clones; just over 90% are singletons. Sequenced material: peripheral blood. These TCRs come from a male donor with active COVID-19. CDR3s include the opening cysteine and the closing phenylalanine or tryptophan. The order of the fields is clone size, J gene, D gene, V gene, CDR3 DNA, CDR3 protein. The D gene is left open where the match is weak. Size tells how often a clone was seen (once, few, many) or the class of an expanded clone, and some rows leave it out.

clone size: .
J gene: TRBJ1-1
D gene: .
V gene: TRBV19
CDR3 DNA: TGTGCCAGTAGTCCAGCCCACGCTACAGGGATGAACACTGAAGCTTTCTTT
CDR3 protein: CASSPAHATGMNTEAFF

clone size: .
J gene: TRBJ2-5
D gene: .
V gene: TRBV5-1
CDR3 DNA: TGCGCCAGCGTCCAGGGCGGACCTCAAGAGACCCAGTACTTC
CDR3 protein: CASVQGGPQETQYF

clone size: .
J gene: TRBJ2-2
D gene: TRBD1
V gene: TRBV9
CDR3 DNA: TGTGCCAGCAGCGTTACGGGACAGGGCTTCCTTACTTTTGGTTCCGGGGAGCTGTTTTTT
CDR3 protein: CASSVTGQGFLTFGSGELFF

clone size: .
J gene: TRBJ2-1
D gene: TRBD2
V gene: TRBV29-1
CDR3 DNA: TGCAGCGCCGTACGGGGAGGGAATGAGCAGTTCTTC
CDR3 protein: CSAVRGGNEQFF

clone size: once
J gene: TRBJ1-2
D gene: .
V gene: TRBV13
CDR3 DNA: TGTGCCAGCAGTACCCGCCTTGGGGAGGATGGCTACACCTTC
CDR3 protein: CASSTRLGEDGYTF

clone size: .
J gene: TRBJ2-5
D gene: TRBD2
V gene: TRBV5-1
CDR3 DNA: TGCGCCAGCAGCCTGGGGGGGGGTACCGAGACCCAGTACTTC
CDR3 protein: CASSLGGGTETQYF

clone size: .
J gene: TRBJ2-3
D gene: .
V gene: TRBV5-1
CDR3 DNA: TGCGCCAGCAGCGGAGGGGGCCTTGAGACAGATACGCAGTATTTT
CDR3 protein: CASSGGGLETDTQYF

clone size: once
J gene: TRBJ2-3
D gene: .
V gene: TRBV3-1/TRBV3-2
CDR3 DNA: TGTGCCAGCAGCCAAGGGCCAGTCCCGCAGTATTTT
CDR3 protein: CASSQGPVPQYF

clone size: once
J gene: TRBJ1-2
D gene: .
V gene: TRBV11-2
CDR3 DNA: TGTGCCAGCAGCTTAGCTCCGGGAAGGCGCCTGTCGGGCTACACCTTC
CDR3 protein: CASSLAPGRRLSGYTF

clone size: .
J gene: TRBJ2-7
D gene: .
V gene: TRBV7-2
CDR3 DNA: TGTGCCAGCAGCTTAGGCCCCAGCTCCTACGAGCAGTACTTC
CDR3 protein: CASSLGPSSYEQYF

clone size: .
J gene: TRBJ2-5
D gene: .
V gene: TRBV18
CDR3 DNA: TGTGCCAGCTCACCCGTGGAGACCCAGTACTTC
CDR3 protein: CASSPVETQYF

clone size: .
J gene: TRBJ1-5
D gene: .
V gene: TRBV6-5
CDR3 DNA: TGTGCCAGCAGTTTAGACAGGTCCGGGGGGCAGCCCCAGCATTTT
CDR3 protein: CASSLDRSGGQPQHF

clone size: .
J gene: TRBJ1-2
D gene: TRBD1
V gene: TRBV15
CDR3 DNA: TGTGCCACCAGCAGAGAGGAACAGGGGATATATGGCTACACCTTC
CDR3 protein: CATSREEQGIYGYTF

clone size: .
J gene: TRBJ1-5
D gene: .
V gene: TRBV6-1
CDR3 DNA: TGTGCCAGCAGTGACGATCCACAGGTCTACAATCAGCCCCAGCATTTT
CDR3 protein: CASSDDPQVYNQPQHF

clone size: .
J gene: TRBJ1-1
D gene: .
V gene: TRBV19
CDR3 DNA: TGTGCCAGTAGTAAGGGGGGGACTGAAGCTTTCTTT
CDR3 protein: CASSKGGTEAFF

clone size: .
J gene: TRBJ2-5
D gene: .
V gene: TRBV6-2/TRBV6-3
CDR3 DNA: TGTGCCAGCAGTTACCCGGCAGGGCGAGAGACCCAGTACTTC
CDR3 protein: CASSYPAGRETQYF

clone size: .
J gene: TRBJ2-1
D gene: TRBD2
V gene: TRBV19
CDR3 DNA: TGTGCCAGTAGTCAACTAGCGGCGGACGACAATGAGCAGTTCTTC
CDR3 protein: CASSQLAADDNEQFF

clone size: once
J gene: TRBJ1-1
D gene: TRBD1
V gene: TRBV29-1
CDR3 DNA: TGCAGCGTTGAAGGTCGACAGGGATGGACTGAAGCTTTCTTT
CDR3 protein: CSVEGRQGWTEAFF

clone size: .
J gene: TRBJ2-1
D gene: TRBD2
V gene: TRBV27
CDR3 DNA: TGTGCCAGCAGTTCCGGGGGACTAGCGGGGGCCAATGAGCAGTTCTTC
CDR3 protein: CASSSGGLAGANEQFF

clone size: once
J gene: TRBJ1-3
D gene: TRBD1
V gene: TRBV4-1
CDR3 DNA: TGCGCCAGCAGCCTCGGACAGGGGGCCACTGGAAACACCATATATTTT
CDR3 protein: CASSLGQGATGNTIYF

clone size: once
J gene: TRBJ2-7
D gene: TRBD1
V gene: TRBV6-5
CDR3 DNA: TGTGCCAGCAGGCGTGACAGGGGAATCTCCGAGCAGTACTTC
CDR3 protein: CASRRDRGISEQYF

clone size: .
J gene: TRBJ1-2
D gene: TRBD1
V gene: TRBV29-1
CDR3 DNA: TGCAGCGTTGAAGACATGACAGGGGGCGTCGGCGGCTACACCTTC
CDR3 protein: CSVEDMTGGVGGYTF

clone size: once
J gene: TRBJ2-7
D gene: TRBD1
V gene: TRBV7-9
CDR3 DNA: TGTGCCAGCAGCACCACCGGGACAGGGAACTCCTACGAGCAGTACTTC
CDR3 protein: CASSTTGTGNSYEQYF

clone size: once
J gene: TRBJ1-6
D gene: .
V gene: TRBV6-6
CDR3 DNA: TGTGCCAGCACTCCCTCGATTAGAGGATCACCCCTCCACTTT
CDR3 protein: CASTPSIRGSPLHF

clone size: .
J gene: TRBJ2-5
D gene: .
V gene: TRBV11-3
CDR3 DNA: TGTGCCAGCAGCTTAGAAGCGGAGACCCAGTACTTC
CDR3 protein: CASSLEAETQYF

clone size: .
J gene: TRBJ1-5
D gene: TRBD1
V gene: TRBV19
CDR3 DNA: TGTGCCAGTAGTATTGCGGCAGGGGGATCCAATCAGCCCCAGCATTTT
CDR3 protein: CASSIAAGGSNQPQHF

clone size: .
J gene: TRBJ1-2
D gene: .
V gene: TRBV7-9
CDR3 DNA: TGTGCCAGCAGCGGAGAAGCTAACTATGGCTACACCTTC
CDR3 protein: CASSGEANYGYTF

clone size: .
J gene: TRBJ1-1
D gene: .
V gene: TRBV6-5
CDR3 DNA: TGTGCCAGCAGTTACGACTTGAACACTGAAGCTTTCTTT
CDR3 protein: CASSYDLNTEAFF

clone size: .
J gene: TRBJ2-1
D gene: .
V gene: TRBV5-1
CDR3 DNA: TGCGCCAGCAGCTTGGAAACAGTTTTCATTGAGCAGTTCTTC
CDR3 protein: CASSLETVFIEQFF

clone size: .
J gene: TRBJ1-2
D gene: TRBD1
V gene: TRBV7-2
CDR3 DNA: TGTGCCAGCAGCTTCGGGACAGGGTTTGTTATTGATGGCTACACCTTC
CDR3 protein: CASSFGTGFVIDGYTF

clone size: .
J gene: TRBJ1-2
D gene: TRBD1
V gene: TRBV13
CDR3 DNA: TGTGCCAGCAGAATGACAGGGGATCCTTTTCTCTACACCTTC
CDR3 protein: CASRMTGDPFLYTF

clone size: .
J gene: TRBJ1-4
D gene: .
V gene: TRBV15
CDR3 DNA: TGTGCCACCAGCAGGTTGAGGGATGAAAAACTGTTTTTT
CDR3 protein: CATSRLRDEKLFF

clone size: once
J gene: TRBJ1-2
D gene: .
V gene: TRBV5-1
CDR3 DNA: TGCGCCAGCAGCTTGGGCGGGGAGGCTTACTATGGCTACACCTTC
CDR3 protein: CASSLGGEAYYGYTF

clone size: .
J gene: TRBJ2-3
D gene: TRBD2
V gene: TRBV30
CDR3 DNA: TGTGCCTGGACATTAGCGGGGTACACAGATACGCAGTATTTT
CDR3 protein: CAWTLAGYTDTQYF

clone size: .
J gene: TRBJ2-5
D gene: .
V gene: TRBV2
CDR3 DNA: TGTGCCAGCGGGGTGAGACTACCGGAGACCCAGTACTTC
CDR3 protein: CASGVRLPETQYF

clone size: .
J gene: TRBJ2-1
D gene: TRBD1
V gene: TRBV6-6
CDR3 DNA: TGTGCCAGCAGCCTAACAGGGGCCCAATACAATGAGCAGTTCTTC
CDR3 protein: CASSLTGAQYNEQFF

clone size: .
J gene: TRBJ2-7
D gene: .
V gene: TRBV19
CDR3 DNA: TGTGCCAGTAGTGTATTGACAGATACCGAGCAGTACTTC
CDR3 protein: CASSVLTDTEQYF

clone size: .
J gene: TRBJ2-7
D gene: TRBD1
V gene: TRBV5-5
CDR3 DNA: TGTGCCAGCAGTCGGACAGGGGCCTACGAGCAGTACTTC
CDR3 protein: CASSRTGAYEQYF

clone size: .
J gene: TRBJ1-6
D gene: .
V gene: TRBV12-3/TRBV12-4
CDR3 DNA: TGTGCCAGCAGTTATACAGGGAATTCACCCCTCCACTTT
CDR3 protein: CASSYTGNSPLHF

clone size: .
J gene: TRBJ2-5
D gene: .
V gene: TRBV4-1
CDR3 DNA: TGCGCCAGCAGCCGCCCACAGGGGGGGTTTGAGACCCAGTACTTC
CDR3 protein: CASSRPQGGFETQYF

clone size: .
J gene: TRBJ1-1
D gene: .
V gene: TRBV10-2
CDR3 DNA: TGCGCCAGCAGTGAGGCAGGGAAGGGGGAAGCTTTCTTT
CDR3 protein: CASSEAGKGEAFF

clone size: .
J gene: TRBJ2-1
D gene: TRBD2
V gene: TRBV19
CDR3 DNA: TGTGCCAGTAGTATGGGGTACGGGACTAGCGGGGGGTCCTACAATGAGCAGTTCTTC
CDR3 protein: CASSMGYGTSGGSYNEQFF

clone size: .
J gene: TRBJ1-1
D gene: .
V gene: TRBV18
CDR3 DNA: TGTGCCAGCTCACCGCGACAGTTGATGAACACTGAAGCTTTCTTT
CDR3 protein: CASSPRQLMNTEAFF

clone size: few
J gene: TRBJ2-7
D gene: .
V gene: TRBV20-1
CDR3 DNA: TGCAGTGCCACCTCGGGTCACGAGCAGTACTTC
CDR3 protein: CSATSGHEQYF

clone size: .
J gene: TRBJ2-5
D gene: TRBD1
V gene: TRBV7-2
CDR3 DNA: TGTGCCAGCAGCTTAATCGGGACAGGCCAAGAGACCCAGTACTTC
CDR3 protein: CASSLIGTGQETQYF

clone size: .
J gene: TRBJ2-7
D gene: TRBD2
V gene: TRBV7-8
CDR3 DNA: TGTGCCAGCAGCCCCTTCCCTAGCGGGGGGACCTACGAGCAGTACTTC
CDR3 protein: CASSPFPSGGTYEQYF

clone size: few
J gene: TRBJ2-1
D gene: TRBD2
V gene: TRBV6-5
CDR3 DNA: TGTGCCAGCAGTTACTCGTCCAGCGGGGGGGCCGGGGAGCAGTTCTTC
CDR3 protein: CASSYSSSGGAGEQFF

clone size: .
J gene: TRBJ2-7
D gene: .
V gene: TRBV9
CDR3 DNA: TGTGCCAGCAGCTTTACAGGAACCTCCTACGAGCAGTACTTC
CDR3 protein: CASSFTGTSYEQYF

clone size: .
J gene: TRBJ1-6
D gene: TRBD1
V gene: TRBV27
CDR3 DNA: TGTGCCAGCAGTTTATATGACAGGGTGGGTTCACCCCTCCACTTT
CDR3 protein: CASSLYDRVGSPLHF

clone size: .
J gene: TRBJ2-7
D gene: .
V gene: TRBV19
CDR3 DNA: TGTGCCAGTAGTATAAGACAGGCGCCCTACGAGCAGTACTTC
CDR3 protein: CASSIRQAPYEQYF

clone size: .
J gene: TRBJ1-6
D gene: TRBD1
V gene: TRBV5-1
CDR3 DNA: TGCGCCAGCAGCTTGGCCGGGACAGGTTTTAATTCACCCCTCCACTTT
CDR3 protein: CASSLAGTGFNSPLHF

clone size: .
J gene: TRBJ2-1
D gene: TRBD1
V gene: TRBV6-5
CDR3 DNA: TGTGCCAGCACCGTGGGGACAGGGCACTACAATGAGCAGTTCTTC
CDR3 protein: CASTVGTGHYNEQFF